This T cell receptor (beta chain) comes out of a study of T-cell reconstitution after alpha-beta-depleted transplantation in children. This clonotype was counted many times. CDR1 and CDR2 from the germline V gene are KGHDR and SFDVKD. The CDR3 is 15 residues long. V was pared by 9 bases and J by 5 bases, with 21 bases between. This sample's TCRbeta library carried unique molecular identifier barcodes. TCRdb reanalysed the PCR reads using MiXCR and keeps one entry per CDR3 protein. This table holds 360,000 or so distinct CDR3 sequences, approximately 20% found once. The chain uses TRBV24-1 and TRBJ2-5; a weak D match, TRBD2 (5 bases). This TCR came from a human donor who donated a stem cell graft to a child with acute myeloid leukemia. The source material was PBMCs from the stem cell graft donor, sampled from the stem cell graft. CDR3 loop: CATATHREGFETQYF. CDR3 bases: TGTGCCACCGCTACACACCGAGAGGGTTTTGAGACCCAGTACTTC.